This is a list of T cell receptor beta chains from one sample in a study of technical replicates of blood from a few donors. Produced via immunoSEQ multiplex PCR; TCRdb's table is partial and in-frame only. The repertoire holds about 60,000 clones, with 90% to 95% as singletons. Source material: PBMCs. The origin of the receptors is a human donor in good health. Some clones in this sample may be carry-over from other donors' samples. The CDR3 runs from the conserved cysteine through the conserved F or W. The order of the fields is J gene, D gene, V gene, clone size, CDR3 DNA, CDR3 protein. A D gene is named only where the DNA matches it firmly. Clone size is stated in some rows and not others, as once, few, many or a class when expanded.

TRBJ1-1 | . | TRBV29-1 | . | TGCAGCTCATCGCCCCAGCGGGGGCCCTACACTGAAGCTTTCTTT | CSSSPQRGPYTEAFF
TRBJ2-3 | . | TRBV7-8 | . | TGTGCCAGCAGCCTTATTAGGGGCAACACAGATACGCAGTATTTT | CASSLIRGNTDTQYF
TRBJ1-5 | . | TRBV9 | . | TGTGCCAGCAGCGTTTGGGGGGGGCAGCCCCAGCATTTT | CASSVWGGQPQHF
TRBJ2-1 | TRBD2 | TRBV6-4 | . | TGTGCCAGCAGGAGGACTAGCGGAAGCTCCTACAATGAGCAGTTCTTC | CASRRTSGSSYNEQFF
TRBJ2-5 | . | TRBV2 | . | TGTGCCAGCAGTAGAAGTGAGGCGACCCAGTACTTC | CASSRSEATQYF
TRBJ2-1 | TRBD2 | TRBV19 | once | TGTGCCAGTAGCAGCGGGAGCGTCTTTACCGATGAGCAGTTCTTC | CASSSGSVFTDEQFF
TRBJ2-7 | . | TRBV7-9 | . | TGTGCCAGCAGCCCCTCGGGGAACTACGAGCAGTACTTC | CASSPSGNYEQYF
TRBJ2-7 | TRBD1 | TRBV6-5 | once | TGTGCCAGCAGTTACTCCGACAGGGGACTTTACGAGCAGTACTTC | CASSYSDRGLYEQYF
TRBJ1-2 | . | TRBV6-5 | . | TGTGCCAGCAGTTGGACCCTGCGGGGGGCTGGAGGCTACACCTTC | CASSWTLRGAGGYTF
TRBJ2-7 | . | TRBV21-1 | . | TGTGCCAGCAGCTACGAGGGGGAACGGTACGAGCAGTACTTC | CASSYEGERYEQYF
TRBJ2-5 | . | TRBV15 | . | TGTGCCACCAGCACAGGGGAGACTGCACATCAAGAGACCCAGTACTTC | CATSTGETAHQETQYF
TRBJ2-1 | . | TRBV5-6 | . | TGTGCCAGCAGCTTTCAGGATTATGCCTACAATGAGCAGTTCTTC | CASSFQDYAYNEQFF
TRBJ2-5 | . | TRBV29-1 | . | TGCAGCGTTGAGATGGACTGGGTACAGACCCAGTACTTC | CSVEMDWVQTQYF